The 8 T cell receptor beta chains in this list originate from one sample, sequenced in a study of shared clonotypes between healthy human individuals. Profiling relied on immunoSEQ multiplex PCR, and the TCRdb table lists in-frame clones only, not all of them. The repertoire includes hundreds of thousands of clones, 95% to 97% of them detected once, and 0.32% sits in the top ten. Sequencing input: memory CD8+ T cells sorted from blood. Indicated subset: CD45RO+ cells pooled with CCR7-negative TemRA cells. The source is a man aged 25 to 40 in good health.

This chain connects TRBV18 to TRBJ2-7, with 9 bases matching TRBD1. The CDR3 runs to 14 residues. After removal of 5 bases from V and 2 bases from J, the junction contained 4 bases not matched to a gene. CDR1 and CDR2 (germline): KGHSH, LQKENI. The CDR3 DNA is TGTGCCAGCTCAAGGGACAGGGTAGCCTACGAGCAGTACTTC. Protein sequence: CASSRDRVAYEQYF.

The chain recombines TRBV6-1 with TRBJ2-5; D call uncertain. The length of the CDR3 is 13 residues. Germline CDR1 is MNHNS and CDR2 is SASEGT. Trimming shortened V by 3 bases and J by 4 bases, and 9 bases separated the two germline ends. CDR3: CASSEYGGETQYF. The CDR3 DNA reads TGTGCCAGCAGTGAGTACGGCGGAGAGACCCAGTACTTC.

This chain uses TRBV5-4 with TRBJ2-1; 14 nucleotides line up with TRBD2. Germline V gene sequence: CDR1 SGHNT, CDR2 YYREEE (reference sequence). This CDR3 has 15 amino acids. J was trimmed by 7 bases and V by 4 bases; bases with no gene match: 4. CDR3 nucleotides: TGTGCCAGCAGCCTACGGACTAGCGGGAGGAATGAGCAGTTCTTC. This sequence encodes CASSLRTSGRNEQFF.

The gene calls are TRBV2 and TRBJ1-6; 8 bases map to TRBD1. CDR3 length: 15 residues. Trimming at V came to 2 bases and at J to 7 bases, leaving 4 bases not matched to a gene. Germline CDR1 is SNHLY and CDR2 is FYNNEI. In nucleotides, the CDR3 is TGTGCCAGCAGTGAACAGGGGGCGCCGAATTCACCCCTCCACTTT. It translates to CASSEQGAPNSPLHF.

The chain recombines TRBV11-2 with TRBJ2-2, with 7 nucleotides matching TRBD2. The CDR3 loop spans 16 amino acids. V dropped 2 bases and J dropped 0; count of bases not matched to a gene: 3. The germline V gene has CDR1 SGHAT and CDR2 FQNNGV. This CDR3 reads CASSLRTSANTGELFF. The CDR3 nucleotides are TGTGCCAGCAGCTTACGAACTAGCGCGAACACCGGGGAGCTGTTTTTT.

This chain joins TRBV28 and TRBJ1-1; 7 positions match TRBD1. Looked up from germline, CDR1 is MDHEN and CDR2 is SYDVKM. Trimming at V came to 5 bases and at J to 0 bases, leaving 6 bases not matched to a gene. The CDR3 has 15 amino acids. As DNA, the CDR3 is TGTGCCAGCAGTCAAAACAGGGGTTTGAACACTGAAGCTTTCTTT. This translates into CASSQNRGLNTEAFF.

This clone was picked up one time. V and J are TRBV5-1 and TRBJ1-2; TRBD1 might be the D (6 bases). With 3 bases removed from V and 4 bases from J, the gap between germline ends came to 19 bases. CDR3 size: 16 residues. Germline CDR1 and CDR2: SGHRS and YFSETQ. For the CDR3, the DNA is TGCGCCAGCAGCTCCCCCGGGGGGGGCGCGGGCTATGGCTACACCTTC. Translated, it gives CASSSPGGGAGYGYTF.

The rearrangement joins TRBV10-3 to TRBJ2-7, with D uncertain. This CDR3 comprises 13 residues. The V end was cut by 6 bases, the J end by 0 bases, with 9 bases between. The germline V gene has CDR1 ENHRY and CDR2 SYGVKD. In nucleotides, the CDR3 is TGTGCCATCAGGGGGTCCAGCTCCTACGAGCAGTACTTC. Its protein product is CAIRGSSSYEQYF.